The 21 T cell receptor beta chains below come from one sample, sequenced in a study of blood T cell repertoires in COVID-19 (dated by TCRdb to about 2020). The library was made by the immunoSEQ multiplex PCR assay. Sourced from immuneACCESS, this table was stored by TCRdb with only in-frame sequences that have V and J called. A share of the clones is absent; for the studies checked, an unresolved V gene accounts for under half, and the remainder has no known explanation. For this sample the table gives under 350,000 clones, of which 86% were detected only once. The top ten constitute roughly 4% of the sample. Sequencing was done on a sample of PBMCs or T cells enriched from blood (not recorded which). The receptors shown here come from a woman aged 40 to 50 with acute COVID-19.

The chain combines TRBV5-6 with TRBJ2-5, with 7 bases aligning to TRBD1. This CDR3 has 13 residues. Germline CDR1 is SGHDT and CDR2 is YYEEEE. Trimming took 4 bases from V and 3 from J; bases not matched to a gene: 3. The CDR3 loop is CASSLTGKETQYF. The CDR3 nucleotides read TGTGCCAGCAGCCTGACAGGGAAAGAGACCCAGTACTTC.

The CDR3 DNA reads as TGCGCCAGCAGCCAGGCAGGGGTTTCCTACGAGCAGTACTTC. It specifies CASSQAGVSYEQYF. This sequence joins TRBV4-1 and TRBJ2-7, with D tentatively TRBD1 (6 bases). Trimming took off 3 bases at V and 1 base at J, with 10 bases between the two ends. The CDR3 totals 14 residues. Germline CDR1 and CDR2: MGHRA and YSYEKL.

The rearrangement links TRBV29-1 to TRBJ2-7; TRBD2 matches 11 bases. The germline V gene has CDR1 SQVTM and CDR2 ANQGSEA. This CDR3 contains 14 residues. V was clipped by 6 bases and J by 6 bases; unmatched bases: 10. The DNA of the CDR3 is TGCAGCGTGGGGCTTAGCGGGAGGGACTCCGAGCAGTACTTC. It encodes CSVGLSGRDSEQYF.

The DNA of the CDR3 is TGTGCCAGTAGTCGAACCGAAAAGGGTCTGCGGGCAGGTGGCAATCAGCCCCAGCATTTT. It yields the protein CASSRTEKGLRAGGNQPQHF. This chain uses TRBV19 with TRBJ1-5, with D hard to call. The V end was cut by 5 bases, the J end by 2 bases, with 28 bases between. The CDR3 consists of 20 residues. Germline V gene lookup returns CDR1 LNHDA and CDR2 SQIVND (reference sequence).

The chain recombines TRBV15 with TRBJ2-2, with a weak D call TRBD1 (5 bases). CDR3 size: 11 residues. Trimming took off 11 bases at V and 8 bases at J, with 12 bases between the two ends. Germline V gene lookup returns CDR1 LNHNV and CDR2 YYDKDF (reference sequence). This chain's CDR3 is CAWGVRGELFF. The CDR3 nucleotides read TGTGCCTGGGGCGTCAGGGGGGAGCTGTTTTTT.

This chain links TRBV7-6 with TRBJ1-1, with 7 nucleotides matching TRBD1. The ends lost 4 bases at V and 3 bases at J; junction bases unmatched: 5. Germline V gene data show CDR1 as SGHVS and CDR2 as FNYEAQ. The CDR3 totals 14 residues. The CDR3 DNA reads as TGTGCCAGCAGCTCTTCAGGGGGACACACTGAAGCTTTCTTT. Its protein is CASSSSGGHTEAFF.

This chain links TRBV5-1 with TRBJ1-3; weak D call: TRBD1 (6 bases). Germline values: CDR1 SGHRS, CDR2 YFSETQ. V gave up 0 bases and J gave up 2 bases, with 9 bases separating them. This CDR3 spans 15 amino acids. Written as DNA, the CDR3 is TGCGCCAGCAGCTTGGAGGGACACGCTGGAAACACCATATATTTT. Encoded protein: CASSLEGHAGNTIYF.

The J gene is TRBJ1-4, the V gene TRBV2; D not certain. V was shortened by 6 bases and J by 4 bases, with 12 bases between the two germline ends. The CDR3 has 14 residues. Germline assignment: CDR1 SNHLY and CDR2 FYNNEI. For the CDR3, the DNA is TGTGCCAGCAGGAGAATCCCATTTAATGAAAAACTGTTTTTT. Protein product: CASRRIPFNEKLFF.

The CDR3 nucleotides are TGTGCCAGTAGCAACCGACAGGGGAATGAGCAGTTCTTC. Its protein product is CASSNRQGNEQFF. The chain links TRBV19 to TRBJ2-1, with TRBD1 matching 8 bases. Germline CDR1 and CDR2: LNHDA and SQIVND (reference sequence). With V trimmed by 6 bases and J by 7 bases, 5 bases remained unmatched. This CDR3 spans 13 amino acids.

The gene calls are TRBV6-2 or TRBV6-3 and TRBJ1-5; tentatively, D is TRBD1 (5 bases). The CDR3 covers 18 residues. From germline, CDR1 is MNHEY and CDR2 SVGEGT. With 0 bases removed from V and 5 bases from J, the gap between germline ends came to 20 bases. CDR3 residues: CASSYSLRRGSWDQPQHF. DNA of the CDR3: TGTGCCAGCAGTTACTCGTTGCGGAGGGGAAGTTGGGATCAGCCCCAGCATTTT.

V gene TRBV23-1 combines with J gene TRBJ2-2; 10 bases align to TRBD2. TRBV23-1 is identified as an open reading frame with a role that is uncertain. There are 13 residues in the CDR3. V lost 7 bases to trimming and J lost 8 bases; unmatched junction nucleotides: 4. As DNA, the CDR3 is TGCGCCAGCACTAGCGGGAGCTCGGGGGAGCTGTTTTTT. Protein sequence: CASTSGSSGELFF.

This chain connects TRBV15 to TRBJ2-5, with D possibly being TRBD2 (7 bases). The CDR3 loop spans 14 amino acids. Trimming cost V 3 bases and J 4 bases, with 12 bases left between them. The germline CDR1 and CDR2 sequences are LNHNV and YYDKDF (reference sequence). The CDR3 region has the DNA TGTGCCACCAGCAGGGGAGGGGGAGGAGAGACCCAGTACTTC. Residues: CATSRGGGGETQYF.

The CDR3 loop is CASSSIGGPDTEAFF. For the CDR3, the DNA is TGTGCCAGCAGCTCAATCGGGGGGCCTGACACTGAAGCTTTCTTT. V and J are TRBV11-2 and TRBJ1-1; D may be TRBD1 (6 bases). The V end lost 4 bases, the J end lost 3 bases, and 15 bases lay between the germline ends. CDR3 size: 15 residues. Germline CDR1 is SGHAT and CDR2 is FQNNGV.

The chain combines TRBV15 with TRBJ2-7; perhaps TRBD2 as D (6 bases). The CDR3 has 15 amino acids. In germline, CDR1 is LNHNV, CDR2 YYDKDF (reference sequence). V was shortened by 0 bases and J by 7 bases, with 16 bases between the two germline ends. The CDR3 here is CATSRESAIGGEQYF. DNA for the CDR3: TGTGCCACCAGCAGAGAGTCGGCCATAGGAGGGGAGCAGTACTTC. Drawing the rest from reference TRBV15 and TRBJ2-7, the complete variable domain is DAMVIQNPRYQVTQFGKPVTLSCSQTLNHNVMYWYQQKSSQAPKLLFHYYDKDFNNEADTPDNFQSRRPNTSFCFLDIRSPGLGDTAMYLCATSRESAIGGEQYFGPGTRLTVT.

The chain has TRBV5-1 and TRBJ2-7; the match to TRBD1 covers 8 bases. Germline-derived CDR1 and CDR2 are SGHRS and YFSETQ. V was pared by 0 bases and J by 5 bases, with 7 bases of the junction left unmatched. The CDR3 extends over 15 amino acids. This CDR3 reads CASSLGPTGVDEQYF. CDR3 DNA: TGCGCCAGCAGCTTGGGGCCGACAGGGGTTGACGAGCAGTACTTC. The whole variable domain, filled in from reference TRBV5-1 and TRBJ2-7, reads KAGVTQTPRYLIKTRGQQVTLSCSPISGHRSVSWYQQTPGQGLQFLFEYFSETQRNKGNFPGRFSGRQFSNSRSEMNVSTLELGDSALYLCASSLGPTGVDEQYFGPGTRLTVT.

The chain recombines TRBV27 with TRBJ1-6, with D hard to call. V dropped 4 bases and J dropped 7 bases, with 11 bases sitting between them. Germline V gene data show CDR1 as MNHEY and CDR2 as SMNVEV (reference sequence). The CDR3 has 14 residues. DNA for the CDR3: TGTGCCAGCAGTTGGAGGCCGGGGAATTCACCCCTCCACTTT. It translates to CASSWRPGNSPLHF.

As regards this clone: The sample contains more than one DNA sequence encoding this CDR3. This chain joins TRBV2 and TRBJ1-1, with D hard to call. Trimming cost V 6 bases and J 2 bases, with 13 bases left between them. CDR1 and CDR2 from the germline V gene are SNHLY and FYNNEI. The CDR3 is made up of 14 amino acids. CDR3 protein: CASRYRGLNTEAFF. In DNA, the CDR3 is TGTGCCAGCAGGTATCGGGGATTAAACACTGAAGCTTTCTTT.

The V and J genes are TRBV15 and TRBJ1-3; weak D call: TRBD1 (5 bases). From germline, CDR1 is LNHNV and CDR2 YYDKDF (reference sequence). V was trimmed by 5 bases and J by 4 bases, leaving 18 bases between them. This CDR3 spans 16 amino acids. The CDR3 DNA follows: TGTGCCACCAGCTCCGGGACTGGGCATACAGGAAACACCATATATTTT. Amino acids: CATSSGTGHTGNTIYF.

The CDR3 is CASSYGSGSAGGITEAFF. The CDR3 DNA reads as TGTGCCAGCAGTTACGGATCGGGATCGGCAGGGGGAATCACTGAAGCTTTCTTT. This chain uses TRBV6-2 or TRBV6-3 with TRBJ1-1; 7 bases match TRBD1. This CDR3 spans 18 amino acids. The germline V gene has CDR1 MNHEY and CDR2 SVGEGT. With V trimmed by 2 bases and J by 4 bases, 16 bases remained unmatched.

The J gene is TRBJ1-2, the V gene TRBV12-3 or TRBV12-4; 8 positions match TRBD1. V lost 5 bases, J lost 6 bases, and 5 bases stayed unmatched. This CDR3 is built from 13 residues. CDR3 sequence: CASSPGTGDGYTF. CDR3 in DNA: TGTGCCAGCAGTCCCGGGACAGGTGATGGCTACACCTTC.

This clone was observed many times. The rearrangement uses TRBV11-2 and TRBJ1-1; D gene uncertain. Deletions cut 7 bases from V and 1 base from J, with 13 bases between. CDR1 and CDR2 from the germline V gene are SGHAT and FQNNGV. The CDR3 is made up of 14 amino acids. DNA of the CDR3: TGTGCCAGCACCCTTGGGCCTCCGAACACTGAAGCTTTCTTT. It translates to CASTLGPPNTEAFF.